This T cell receptor beta chain appears in the sequencing data of a study of shared clonotypes between healthy human individuals. Per the study methods: ImmunoSEQ sequences covered only the junction and lacked quality scores; filtering therefore differed. Clones were read by immunoSEQ multiplex PCR, and TCRdb kept only the in-frame ones, dropping some. D and trimming were read from the DNA, whereas the V and J calls and clone size are those reported in that table. The sample yields 2 million to 2.5 million clones, roughly 94% seen once. Naive CD4+ cells were CD45RA-selected; the remaining cells were memory. Germline V gene sequence: CDR1 DFQATT, CDR2 SNEGSKA (reference sequence). CDR3 length equals 11 residues. The V end was cut by 4 bases, the J end by 6 bases, with 6 bases between. General study results and limits: It was the non-shared clonotypes that had lower generation probabilities than clonotypes shared by all four donors.

As concerns this clone: Its target is unknown.

The TCR sequence derives from a man between 18 and 35 years old in good health. The sample was naive CD4+ T cells sorted from blood. This sample's subset: CD45RA+ positively selected. The rearrangement joins TRBV20-1 to TRBJ2-2, with unresolved D. The CDR3 reads CSATGPGELFF. The DNA of the CDR3 is TGCAGTGCTACAGGCCCCGGGGAGCTGTTTTTT.